This T cell receptor (beta chain) was identified in a study of cytomegalovirus exposure and HLA in healthy donors. Study conclusions and caveats: TCR beta chain V- and J-gene trimming was linked, in a later analysis, to a missense variant in DCLRE1C.

Germline CDR1 reads LGHNA; CDR2 reads YNFKEQ. Trimming removed 0 bases at V and 0 bases at J, with 8 bases between. CDR3 length equals 15 residues. It was with 60 Vbeta and 13 Jbeta primers that the PCR ran. Using immunoSEQ multiplex PCR, the repertoire was profiled, and TCRdb retains in-frame clones only, with some absent. The profile covers some 120,000 clones, with 75% to 85% appearing a single time and 3.3% taken by the ten largest. This clone is a singleton in its sample. Its antigen is currently unknown. The sample comprised PBMCs. The TCR was taken from a male donor in good health and CMV-seronegative. The chain links TRBV4-2 to TRBJ1-1, with D possibly being TRBD1 (6 bases). The CDR3 nucleotides are TGTGCCAGCAGCCAAGATTCAGGGGTGAACACTGAAGCTTTCTTT. Translated: CASSQDSGVNTEAFF.